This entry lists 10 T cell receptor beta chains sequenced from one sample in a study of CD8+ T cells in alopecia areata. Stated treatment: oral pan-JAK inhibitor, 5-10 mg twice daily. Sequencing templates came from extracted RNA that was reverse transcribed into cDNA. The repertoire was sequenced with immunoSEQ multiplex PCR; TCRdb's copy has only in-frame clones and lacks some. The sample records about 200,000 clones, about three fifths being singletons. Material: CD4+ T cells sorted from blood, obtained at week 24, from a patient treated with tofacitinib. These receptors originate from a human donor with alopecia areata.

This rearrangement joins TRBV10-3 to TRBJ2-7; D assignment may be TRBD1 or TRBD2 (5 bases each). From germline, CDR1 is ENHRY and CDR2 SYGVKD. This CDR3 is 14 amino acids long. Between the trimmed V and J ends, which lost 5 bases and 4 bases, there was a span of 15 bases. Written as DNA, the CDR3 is TGTGCCATCAGTTCGACAGCGGAGGAGTACGAGCAGTACTTC. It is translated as CAISSTAEEYEQYF.

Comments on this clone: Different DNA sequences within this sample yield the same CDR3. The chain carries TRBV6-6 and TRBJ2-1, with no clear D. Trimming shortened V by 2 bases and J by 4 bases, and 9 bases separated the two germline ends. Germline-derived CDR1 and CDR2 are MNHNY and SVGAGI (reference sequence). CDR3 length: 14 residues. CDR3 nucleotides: TGTGCCAGCAGTTACCGGACGGAGTACAATGAGCAGTTCTTC. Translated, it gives CASSYRTEYNEQFF.

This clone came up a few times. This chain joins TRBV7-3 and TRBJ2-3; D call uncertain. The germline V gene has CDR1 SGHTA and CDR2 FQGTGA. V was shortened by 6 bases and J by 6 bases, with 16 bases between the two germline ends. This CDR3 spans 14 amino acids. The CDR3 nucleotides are TGTGCCAGCAGTGACGACCCATTCTCTGATACGCAGTATTTT. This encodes CASSDDPFSDTQYF.

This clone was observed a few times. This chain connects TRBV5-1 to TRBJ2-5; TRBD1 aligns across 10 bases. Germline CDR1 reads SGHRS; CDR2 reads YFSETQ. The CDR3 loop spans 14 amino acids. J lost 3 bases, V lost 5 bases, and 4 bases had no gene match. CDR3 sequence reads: CASRGTGAEETQYF. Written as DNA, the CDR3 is TGCGCCAGCAGGGGGACAGGGGCGGAAGAGACCCAGTACTTC.

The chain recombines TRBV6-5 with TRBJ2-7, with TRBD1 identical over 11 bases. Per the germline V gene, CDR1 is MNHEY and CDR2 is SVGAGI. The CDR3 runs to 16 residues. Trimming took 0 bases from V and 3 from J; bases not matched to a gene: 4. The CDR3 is CASSYSPGQGGYEQYF. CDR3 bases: TGTGCCAGCAGTTACTCACCGGGACAGGGGGGCTACGAGCAGTACTTC.

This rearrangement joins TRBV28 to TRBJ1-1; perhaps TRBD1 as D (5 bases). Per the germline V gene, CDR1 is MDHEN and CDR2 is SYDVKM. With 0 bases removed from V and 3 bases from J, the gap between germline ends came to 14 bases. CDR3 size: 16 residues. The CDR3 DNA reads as TGTGCCAGCAGTTTATGGGGACTTCTAGACCACACTGAAGCTTTCTTT. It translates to CASSLWGLLDHTEAFF.

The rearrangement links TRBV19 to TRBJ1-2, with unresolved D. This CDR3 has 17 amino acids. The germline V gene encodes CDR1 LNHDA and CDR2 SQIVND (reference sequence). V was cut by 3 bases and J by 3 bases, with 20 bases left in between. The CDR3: CASSIFGEQRSYYGYTF. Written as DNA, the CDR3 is TGTGCCAGTAGTATCTTCGGTGAACAGCGATCATACTATGGCTACACCTTC.

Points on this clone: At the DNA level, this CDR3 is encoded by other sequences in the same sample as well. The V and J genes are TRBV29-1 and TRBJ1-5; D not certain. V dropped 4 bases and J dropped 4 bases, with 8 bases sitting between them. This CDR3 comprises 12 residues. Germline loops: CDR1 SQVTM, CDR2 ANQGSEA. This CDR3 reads CSVGGGNQPQHF. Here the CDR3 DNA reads TGCAGCGTTGGAGGAGGAAATCAGCCCCAGCATTTT.

CDR3 region: CATSRDRAYGETQYF. For the CDR3, the DNA is TGTGCCACCAGCAGAGACAGGGCCTATGGGGAGACCCAGTACTTC. V gene TRBV15 combines with J gene TRBJ2-5, with D possibly being TRBD1 (5 bases). CDR1 is LNHNV and CDR2 is YYDKDF in the germline V gene (reference sequence). Trimming left V 0 bases short and J 5 bases short, with 13 bases between. There are 15 residues in the CDR3.

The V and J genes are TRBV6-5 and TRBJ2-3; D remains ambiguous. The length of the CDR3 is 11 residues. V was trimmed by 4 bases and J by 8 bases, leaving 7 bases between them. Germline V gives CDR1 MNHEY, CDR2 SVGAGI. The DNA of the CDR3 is TGTGCCAGCAGTTTCCGTGGTACGCAGTATTTT. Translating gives CASSFRGTQYF.